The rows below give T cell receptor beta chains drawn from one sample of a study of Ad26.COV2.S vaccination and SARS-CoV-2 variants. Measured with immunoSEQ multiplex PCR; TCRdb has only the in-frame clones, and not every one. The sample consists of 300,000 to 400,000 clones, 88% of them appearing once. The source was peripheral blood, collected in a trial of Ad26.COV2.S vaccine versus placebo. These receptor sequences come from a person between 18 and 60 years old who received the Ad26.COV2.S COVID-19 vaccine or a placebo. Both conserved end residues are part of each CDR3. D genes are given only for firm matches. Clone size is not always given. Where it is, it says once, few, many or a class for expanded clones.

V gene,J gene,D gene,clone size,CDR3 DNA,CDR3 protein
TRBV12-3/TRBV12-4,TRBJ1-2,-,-,TGTGCCAGCAGTTTAATGGGAAACTATGGCTACACCTTC,CASSLMGNYGYTF
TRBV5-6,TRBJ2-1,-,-,TGTGCCAGCAGCTTGGTAGTTTCGAGCTCCTACAATGAGCAGTTCTTC,CASSLVVSSSYNEQFF
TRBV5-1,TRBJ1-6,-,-,TGCGCCAGCAGCCAGACGCGGGAGTCACCCCTCCACTTT,CASSQTRESPLHF
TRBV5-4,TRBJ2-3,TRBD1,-,TGTGCCAGCAGCGCAACAGGGGACACAGATACGCAGTATTTT,CASSATGDTDTQYF
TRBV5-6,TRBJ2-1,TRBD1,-,TGTGCCAGCAGCTTGGATAGTGACAGGGGATATGTCTCCTACAATGAGCAGTTCTTC,CASSLDSDRGYVSYNEQFF
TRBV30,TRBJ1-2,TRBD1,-,TGTGCCTGGTTGCCCCCGTCGATAGGACAGGGGGCGATCGGCTACACCTTC,CAWLPPSIGQGAIGYTF
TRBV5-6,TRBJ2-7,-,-,TGTGCCAGCAGCTTCATCGATACTTCGCCAAGACAGGCTTCACGCGAGCAGTACTTC,CASSFIDTSPRQASREQYF
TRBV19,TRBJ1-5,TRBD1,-,TGTGCCAGTAGTATGGGACAGGTATATAGCAATCAGCCCCAGCATTTT,CASSMGQVYSNQPQHF
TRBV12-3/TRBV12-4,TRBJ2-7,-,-,TGTGCCAGCAGTTTAGGGGGGAGCTACGAGCAGTACTTC,CASSLGGSYEQYF
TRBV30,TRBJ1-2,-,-,TGTGCCTGGACCCAAAAGGGCGGGGGCTTGGGCTACACCTTC,CAWTQKGGGLGYTF
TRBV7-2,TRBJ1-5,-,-,TGTGCCAGCAGCTTAGACCAGGGGCGTCAGCCCCAGCATTTT,CASSLDQGRQPQHF
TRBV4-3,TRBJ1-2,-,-,TGCGCCAGCAGCCAATCTCCCGTGAACTATGGCTACACCTTC,CASSQSPVNYGYTF
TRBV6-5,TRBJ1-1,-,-,TGTGCCAGCAGTTACGCCGCTAACACTGAAGCTTTCTTT,CASSYAANTEAFF
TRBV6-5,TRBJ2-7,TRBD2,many,TGTGCCAGCAGTTACGGGGGGGAGGGCTCGTACGAGCAGTACTTC,CASSYGGEGSYEQYF
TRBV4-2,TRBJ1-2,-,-,TGTGCCAGCAGCCAAGAAGTGGGGGGGCGCGTTGGCTACACCTTC,CASSQEVGGRVGYTF
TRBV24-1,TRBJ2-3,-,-,TGTGCCACCAGTCATACAGGTAGCACAGATACGCAGTATTTT,CATSHTGSTDTQYF
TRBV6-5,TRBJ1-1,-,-,TGTGCCAGCAGAAAGCGGCGGCAAAACACTGAAGCTTTCTTT,CASRKRRQNTEAFF
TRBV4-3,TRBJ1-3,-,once,TGCGCCAGCAGCCAAGAGGCAGCCAGCTCTGGAAACACCATATATTTT,CASSQEAASSGNTIYF
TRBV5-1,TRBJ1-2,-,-,TGCGCCAGCAGCTATATCCAGGGGAATTATGGCTACACCTTC,CASSYIQGNYGYTF
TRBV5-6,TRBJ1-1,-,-,TGTGCCAGCAGCTTGGGGAGGGCATGGAACACTGAAGCTTTCTTT,CASSLGRAWNTEAFF
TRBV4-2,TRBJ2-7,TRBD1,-,TGTGCCAGCAGCCACGAAGATCCCCGGACAGGACACTCCTACGAGCAGTACTTC,CASSHEDPRTGHSYEQYF
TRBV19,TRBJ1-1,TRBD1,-,TGTGCCAGTAGTGCCTCACAGGGGCTGAACACTGAAGCTTTCTTT,CASSASQGLNTEAFF
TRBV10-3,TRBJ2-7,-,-,TGTGCCATCAGCCAAGGTGTGGACTTCTCCTACGAGCAGTACTTC,CAISQGVDFSYEQYF
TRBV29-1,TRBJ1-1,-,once,TGCAGCGCTAGACAGTTTCGGAACACTGAAGCTTTCTTT,CSARQFRNTEAFF
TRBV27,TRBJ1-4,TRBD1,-,TGTGCCAGCAGTTTTGGACAGGGGACGGAACTCGACCCACCTCCCGGAAAACTGTTTTTT,CASSFGQGTELDPPPGKLFF
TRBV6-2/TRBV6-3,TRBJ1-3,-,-,TGTGCCAGCAGTTACTCCCTCATGAGGTCCGGAAACACCATATATTTT,CASSYSLMRSGNTIYF
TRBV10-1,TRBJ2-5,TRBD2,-,TGCGCCAGCAGTGAGACTCGGCTAGCGGGAGACAAAGAGACCCAGTACTTC,CASSETRLAGDKETQYF
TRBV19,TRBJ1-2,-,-,TGTGCCAGTAGTACCCCACAGGTGAAAACTCATGGCTACACCTTC,CASSTPQVKTHGYTF
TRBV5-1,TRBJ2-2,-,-,TGCGCCAGCAGCTTCCGCCCCGCCACGGGTGGGAACACCGGGGAGCTGTTTTTT,CASSFRPATGGNTGELFF
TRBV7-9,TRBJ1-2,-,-,TGTGCCAGCAGCACCCCGAGTACGAGCTACACCTTC,CASSTPSTSYTF
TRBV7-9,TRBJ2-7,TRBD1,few,TGTGCCAGCAGCTTAGTTTCAGGGGGAGCTAGCTACGAGCAGTACTTC,CASSLVSGGASYEQYF